A selection of T cell receptor beta chains follows, all from one sample in a study of cytomegalovirus exposure and HLA in healthy donors. Clones were read by immunoSEQ multiplex PCR, and TCRdb kept only the in-frame ones, dropping some. Of 150,000 to 200,000 clones in the sample, under 85% were seen once. Material for sequencing was PBMCs. Receptors originate from a woman aged 25 to 39 in good health and CMV-seronegative. Both conserved end residues are part of each CDR3. Clone sizes are given selectively: once, few, many, or a class where the clone is expanded.

>TRBV6-1|-|TRBJ1-5
CASSEQPGQNNQPQHF
>TRBV9|-|TRBJ1-2
CASGFNTASAIGYTF
>TRBV14|-|TRBJ1-1
CASSQLGQEAFF
>TRBV11-2|-|TRBJ2-7
CASSLGDSYEQYF
>TRBV4-2|-|TRBJ2-5
CASSQTSGGAETQYF
>TRBV29-1|-|TRBJ2-3
CSVQQVGYTDTQYF
>TRBV25-1|-|TRBJ1-1
CASSERGRSVDTEAFF
>TRBV7-9|-|TRBJ1-1
CASSVGGTTFF
>TRBV10-2|-|TRBJ2-7
CASSGQASSYEQYF
>TRBV5-1|-|TRBJ2-7
CASSFTSGYEQYF
>TRBV14|-|TRBJ2-7
CARTGLAGCEQYF
>TRBV5-1|-|TRBJ1-1
CASSNGQPNTEAFF
>TRBV4-2|few|TRBJ2-7
CASSLRWDRGPAGGSEQYF
>TRBV6-1|-|TRBJ1-5
CASSGGRHSNQPQHF
>TRBV4-2|many|TRBJ2-1
CASSPLADTYNEQFF
>TRBV5-4|-|TRBJ2-1
CASSSQLAVREQFF
>TRBV5-7|-|TRBJ1-5
CASSFTDDQPQHF
>TRBV29-1|-|TRBJ1-2
CSVRDPGQVNYGYPF
>TRBV7-9|few|TRBJ1-1
CSSSLGGTEAFF
>TRBV7-9|-|TRBJ2-7
CSSSLGGYEQYF
>TRBV11-2|-|TRBJ2-1
CASSLVAGGRVEQFF
>TRBV27|-|TRBJ2-5
CASSFRGRETQYF
>TRBV18|once|TRBJ1-2
CASSPSGAGYTF
>TRBV30|-|TRBJ1-1
CAWSVTGDTEAFF
>TRBV4-1|-|TRBJ1-6
CASSLQGTGPYNSPLHF
>TRBV6-4|few|TRBJ2-3
CASSDAPGGASDTQYF
>TRBV6-4|-|TRBJ1-1
CASSHHSSPGGGTEAFF
>TRBV18|few|TRBJ1-1
CASSPVREEAFF
>TRBV19|-|TRBJ2-5
CASTLTSRKETQYF
>TRBV9|once|TRBJ2-7
CASSTRDSSYEQYF
>TRBV18|few|TRBJ2-7
CASSPPGQGGYEQYF
>TRBV27|-|TRBJ1-2
CASSRDRSYGYTF
>TRBV29-1|-|TRBJ1-5
CSVGQGSNQPQHF
>TRBV25-1|once|TRBJ1-2
CASSDGPPEGYGYTF
>TRBV9|-|TRBJ2-4
CASSVEGGSIAKNIQYF
>TRBV5-8|once|TRBJ2-7
CASSLGQAIHYEQYF
>TRBV27|-|TRBJ2-1
CASSLRAGYNEQFF
>TRBV9|few|TRBJ2-1
CASSGVRGYNEQFF
>TRBV9|-|TRBJ2-1
CASSESPGGRDEQFF
>TRBV11-1|-|TRBJ1-1
CASSLALYSTEAFF
>TRBV19|many|TRBJ1-2
CASSRQELVYGYTF
>TRBV4-2|-|TRBJ2-1
CASSQDIVGLGEFF
>TRBV27|-|TRBJ2-3
CASRSRVLTSTDTQYF
>TRBV4-2|-|TRBJ1-2
CASSQGTGGANYGYPF
>TRBV10-3|few|TRBJ1-4
CAIRDGTGDEKLFF
>TRBV5-1|few|TRBJ2-1
CASSTQGSGHNEQFF
>TRBV28|few|TRBJ1-2
CASRQPGQGSNYGYTF
>TRBV18|-|TRBJ1-4
CASSPAGTGDGEKLFF
>TRBV6-1|once|TRBJ2-3
CASSEPLADITDTQYF
>TRBV27|-|TRBJ2-1
CASRTLADGYNEQFF